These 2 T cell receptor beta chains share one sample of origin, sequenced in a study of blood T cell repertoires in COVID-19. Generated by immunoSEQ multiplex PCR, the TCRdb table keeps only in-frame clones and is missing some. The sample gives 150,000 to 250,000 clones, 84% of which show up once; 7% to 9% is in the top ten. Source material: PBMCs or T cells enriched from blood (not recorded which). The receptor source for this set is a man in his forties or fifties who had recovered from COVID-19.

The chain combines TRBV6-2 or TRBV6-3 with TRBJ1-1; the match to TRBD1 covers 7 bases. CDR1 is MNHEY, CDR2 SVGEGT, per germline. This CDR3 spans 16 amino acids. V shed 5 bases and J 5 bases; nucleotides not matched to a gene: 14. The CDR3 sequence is CASSRPQGVGLTEAFF. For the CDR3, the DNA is TGTGCCAGCAGTCGACCTCAGGGGGTCGGGCTGACTGAAGCTTTCTTT.

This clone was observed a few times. CDR3 sequence: CSVDSGLAYEQYF. CDR3 nucleotide sequence: TGCAGCGTTGATTCGGGACTAGCCTACGAGCAGTACTTC. This sequence joins TRBV29-1 and TRBJ2-7, with 8 positions matching TRBD2. CDR3 length: 13 amino acids. V was clipped by 3 bases and J by 2 bases; unmatched bases: 3. Germline CDR1 reads SQVTM; CDR2 reads ANQGSEA.